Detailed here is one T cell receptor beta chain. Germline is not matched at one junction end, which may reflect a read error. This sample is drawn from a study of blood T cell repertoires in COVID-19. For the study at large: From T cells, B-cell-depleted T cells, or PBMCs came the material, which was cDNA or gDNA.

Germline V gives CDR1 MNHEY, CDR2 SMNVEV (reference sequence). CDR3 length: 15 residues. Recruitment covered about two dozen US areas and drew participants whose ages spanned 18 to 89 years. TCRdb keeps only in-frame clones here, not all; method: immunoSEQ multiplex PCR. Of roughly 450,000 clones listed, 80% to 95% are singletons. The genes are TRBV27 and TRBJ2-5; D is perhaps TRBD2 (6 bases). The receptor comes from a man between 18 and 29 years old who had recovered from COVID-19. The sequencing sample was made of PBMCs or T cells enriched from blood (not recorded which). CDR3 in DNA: TGTGCCAGCACTTTAAGGGGAGGACAAGGAGAGACCCAGTACTTC. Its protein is CASTLRGGQGETQYF.